The sequence of this T cell receptor beta chain was determined in a study of sequential checkpoint blockade in melanoma. Germline CDR1 reads LNHDA; CDR2 reads SQIVND (reference sequence). V shed 4 bases and J 6 bases; nucleotides not matched to a gene: 8. The CDR3 extends over 15 amino acids. Assay: immunoSEQ multiplex PCR; the TCRdb copy retains only in-frame clones and omits some. The profile shows approximately 18,000 clones, just under 75% of them singletons. Noted treatment: randomized to nivolumab then ipilimumab (arm A) or the reverse (arm B). This clone is medium-sized (0.01 to 0.1%) within its sample.

The chain carries TRBV19 and TRBJ1-5; 8 nucleotides agree with TRBD1. Sequences were derived from CD8+ T cells sorted from blood (inferred from file names), sampled from a patient given nivolumab and ipilimumab in sequence. This receptor was taken from a human donor with melanoma. Written as DNA, the CDR3 is TGTGCCAGTAGTAAAGGACAGGGTCTTTTTCAGCCCCAGCATTTT. This sequence encodes CASSKGQGLFQPQHF.